This TCR beta chain was captured by sequencing in a study of blood T cell repertoires in COVID-19. The data were produced by immunoSEQ multiplex PCR, yet TCRdb's version contains in-frame clones alone and is incomplete. The repertoire has tens of thousands of clones, about 87% of them found once; the top ten carry around 7.9%. The CDR3 contains 15 residues. CDR1 and CDR2 (germline): MGHDK, SYGVNS. V was pared by 5 bases and J by 8 bases, with 16 bases between. The TCR was taken from a man between 45 and 60 years old with active COVID-19. V usage is TRBV25-1 and J usage is TRBJ1-6; D is possibly TRBD1 (5 bases). Sequencing was performed on peripheral blood. The CDR3 nucleotides read TGTGCCAGCAGTTTTTTGGGCGGAGGGGATTCACCCCTCCACTTT. Translation: CASSFLGGGDSPLHF.